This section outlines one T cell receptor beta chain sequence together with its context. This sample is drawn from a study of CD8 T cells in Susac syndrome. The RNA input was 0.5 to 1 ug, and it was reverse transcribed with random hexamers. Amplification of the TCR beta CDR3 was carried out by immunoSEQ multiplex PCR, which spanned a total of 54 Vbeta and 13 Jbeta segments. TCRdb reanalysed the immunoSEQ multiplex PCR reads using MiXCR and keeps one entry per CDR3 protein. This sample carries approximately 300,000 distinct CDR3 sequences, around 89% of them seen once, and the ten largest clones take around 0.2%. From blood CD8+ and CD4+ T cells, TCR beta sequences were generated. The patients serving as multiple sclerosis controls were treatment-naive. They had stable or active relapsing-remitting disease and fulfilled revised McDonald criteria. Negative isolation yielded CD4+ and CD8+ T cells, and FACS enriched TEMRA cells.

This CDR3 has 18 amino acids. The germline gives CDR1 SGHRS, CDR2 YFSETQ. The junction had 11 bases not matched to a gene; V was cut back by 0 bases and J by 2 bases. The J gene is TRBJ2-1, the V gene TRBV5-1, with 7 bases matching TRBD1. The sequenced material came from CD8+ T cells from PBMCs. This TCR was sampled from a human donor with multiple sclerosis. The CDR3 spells CASSLAAPTGSPYNEQFF. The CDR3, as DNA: TGCGCCAGCAGCTTGGCCGCCCCGACAGGGTCCCCCTACAATGAGCAGTTCTTC. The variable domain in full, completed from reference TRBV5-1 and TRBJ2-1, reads KAGVTQTPRYLIKTRGQQVTLSCSPISGHRSVSWYQQTPGQGLQFLFEYFSETQRNKGNFPGRFSGRQFSNSRSEMNVSTLELGDSALYLCASSLAAPTGSPYNEQFFGPGTRLTVL.